This T cell receptor (beta chain) was identified in a study of cytomegalovirus exposure and HLA in healthy donors (dated by TCRdb to the late 2010s). At the level of the whole study: An earlier analysis of roughly 630 of the donors reported about 250 Gb of sequence data and roughly 100 million unique TCR beta sequences from some 180 million T cells. About 300 gigabases of sequencing data and approximately 84 million unique TCR sequences were included in an early release covering around 600 HLA-typed donors. The genetic ancestry cluster associated with self-reported Caucasian donors included around 76% of the approximately 400 genotyped donors. The study aimed to test whether cataloging public T cell receptors could reveal signatures of past pathogen exposure. Using immunosequencing, the study profiled T cell repertoires from 500 to 800 subjects and related those repertoires to cytomegalovirus serostatus. In addition to the first cohort of around 670 subjects, a separate validation cohort of approximately 130 different subjects was used. High-throughput TCR immunosequencing, statistical association of individual TCRs with disease status, and machine learning were combined to predict cytomegalovirus infection status. In a later analysis, previously published TCR beta repertoires from fewer than 750 donors were re-analyzed and high-resolution HLA genotyping was added so that TCR occurrence patterns could be studied. In the later analysis, no new phenotypic data were used to find candidate immune exposures; instead, reliance was placed on TCR beta sequences and their occurrence across donors. To decide whether each TCR beta V gene segment behaved as functional or pseudogenic, an earlier analysis of some 540 of the donors relied on high-throughput TCR beta sequencing. Donor age, sex, ethnicity and CMV serostatus were compiled alongside the repertoire data. Genome-wide SNP genotypes for about 55% of the roughly 670 donors were used in a later genetic analysis, which treated that subset as a discovery cohort. Every repertoire in the discovery cohort had been generated on one and the same sequencing platform. Both class I and class II loci were covered by HLA typing, at four-digit resolution. The number of typed donors differed by locus: about 620-640 for A, B, C, DRB1 and DQB1; 522 for DQA1; 606 for DPA1; and about 470 for DPB1. Roughly 5 DR-DQ haplotypes were handled as single units for association and clustering, since linkage in the cohort was strong. Across 398 genotyped donors of the cohort, an average of about 200,000 unique TCR beta nucleotide sequences per donor were sequenced, and 15% to 20% of those sequences were non-productive. What the research found in general, with its limitations: Because HLA typing was missing for some donors at each locus, association tests included only the typed subset. In a later analysis, HLA-associated TCR beta chains showed more clonal expansion and lower generation probabilities than non-associated chains that were equally common. Compared with the approximately 600-donor mean, donors in an Asian-associated ancestry cluster had fewer N-insertions in productive TCRs, according to a later genetic analysis. The cohort was sequenced for TCR beta chains only, and without alpha or paired-chain data the features that could be detected were limited. In an earlier analysis of 587 of the donors, most TCR beta V segments appeared in productive rearrangements about 90% or about 30% of the time, broadly matching IMGT annotations. The authors suggested that the approach could potentially be extended to other disease states and immunological phenotypes. Immune exposure information for the cohort was limited to CMV serostatus. When HLA alleles, especially DR and DQ, strongly co-occurred, TCR associations were difficult to assign to individual alleles. Because counts were too low, seventeen rarely observed V segments, including chromosome 9 orphons, were left out of the earlier analysis of a few hundred of the donors. According to a later analysis, TCR association rates differed among HLA loci, with DRB1 alleles showing the most associated TCRs and HLA-C alleles showing the fewest. A later analysis associated about 16,000 TCR beta sequences with specific HLA alleles at a false discovery rate of 0.05. According to a later analysis, most CMV-associated TCR beta chains appeared to be HLA-restricted, and the HLA associations seemed to be driven largely by CMV exposure. Correlated functional status among segregating V segments might be attributable to linkage disequilibrium, but an unknown experimental factor could not be ruled out. A total of roughly 160 TCR beta chains were listed by the study as associated with cytomegalovirus. Several of the top co-occurrence clusters appeared to be linked to parvovirus B19, influenza, CMV and Epstein-Barr virus, according to a later analysis. A later genetic analysis associated a missense DCLRE1C variant with V-gene and J-gene trimming of TCR beta chains, and an independent cohort replicated the association. A cluster of highly shared sequence variants was judged likely to represent a technical artifact of the sequencing pipeline. Because the 87-base-pair reads could not distinguish some IMGT-functional V segments, including TRBV6-2 and TRBV6-3, those segments were excluded. Most TCR sequences were seen in very few donors, while some public TCRs were found in many individuals. A few of the identified cytomegalovirus-associated TCR beta chains were confirmed in vitro to be specific for cytomegalovirus antigens. Cytomegalovirus status was reported to be diagnosed by the classifier with high specificity and sensitivity in both the original and validation cohorts. A further reported finding was that TCR beta sequences accurately predicted the HLA-A and HLA-B alleles for most subjects in the first cohort. The presence/absence analyses assumed that sequencing depth was roughly uniform across donors, and that assumption may not be true.

Library prep was done by the immunoSEQ multiplex PCR assay. The multiplex PCR relied on a mix of 60 forward primers for TCR Vbeta segments and 13 reverse primers for TCR Jbeta segments. The CDR3 region of rearranged TCR beta genes was amplified from genomic DNA with a multiplex PCR assay. Amplified TCR beta libraries were sequenced as 87-base-pair reads on the Illumina HiSeq System. Concerning the study's data processing: A later analysis tallied tens of millions of unique TCR beta chains across the 660 or so repertoires, and about 10 million of those chains were shared by two or more donors. A nearest-neighbor algorithm error-corrected the raw reads and collapsed the reads into unique sequences, merging closely related sequences to remove PCR and sequencing errors. To assign V, D and J gene segments, CDR3 sequences were aligned to IMGT reference sequences. For a sequence to be retained, at least a six-nucleotide match to both a V gene segment and a J gene segment was required. Rearrangements were called productive when the CDR3 lacked stop codons and stayed in frame with V and J; all others were non-productive. Following IMGT convention, CDR3 was defined as the stretch from the second conserved V-encoded cysteine up to the conserved J-encoded phenylalanine. The earlier analysis of some 550 of the donors excluded any sequence lacking an unambiguous match to a single V gene segment. In an earlier analysis of approximately 590 of the donors, V segments were called functional above 56.7% productive rearrangements and were called segregating when the between-donor standard deviation exceeded 5%. A statistical classification framework was built to diagnose cytomegalovirus status from the catalog of TCR beta chain sequences. A later analysis assigned V and J genes by comparing TCR nucleotide sequences with IMGT/GENE-DB human TR gene sequences. The TCRdist pipeline was used in a later analysis to assign CDR3 sequences and most-parsimonious VDJ recombination scenarios. In a later analysis, each TCR beta chain was defined by its CDR3 amino acid sequence together with its V-gene family, and reads lacking a unique V-gene family were excluded. To address suspected cross-contamination and a sequencing artifact, a later analysis removed 592 highly shared, low-generation-probability nucleotide sequences. In a later analysis, a clonal expansion index was calculated for each public chain from normalized within-repertoire ranks of inferred template counts. In a later analysis, generation probabilities were computed with a VDJ recombination model fitted to out-of-frame rearrangements, and the resulting probabilities were checked against IGoR. In a later analysis, TCR-TCR, TCR-HLA and TCR-CMV co-occurrence was scored with hypergeometric tests, and a repertoire-size bias correction was applied to TCR pairs. False discovery rates were estimated in a later analysis by permuting HLA or CMV assignments 20 times. In a later analysis, co-occurring TCRs were grouped with DBSCAN, and TCRdist sequence similarity was added when clustering was performed within HLA-allele-positive subsets. For co-occurrence clustering, repertoires with fewer than 30,000 or more than 120,000 public chains were excluded, along with about five repertoires with anomalous nucleotide sharing. TCRdb took this table from immuneACCESS and kept in-frame rearrangements with V and J called. Such tables lack part of the clones; where checked against another copy, unresolved V genes explain under half of the gap, and the rest is unexplained. V and J calls and clone size are given by that table; D and trimming were obtained from the DNA. The sample table shows over 100,000 clones, and about four fifths are seen once. The top ten constitute under 6% of the sample.

Comment on this clone: No cognate antigen has been identified for it. No base qualities exist here, and no much larger clone lies one base off it.

Via the germline V gene, CDR1 is MNHEY and CDR2 SVGAGI. Including cysteine and phenylalanine, the CDR3 has 15 amino acids. The CDR3 DNA has 45 bases and is translated from base 1. The junction shows trimming of 4 bases on V and 4 bases on J, and the gene matches do not reach 5 bases of it. The cohort was made up of 650 to 700 healthy bone marrow donors. All cohort members were sampled while nominally healthy, although unrecorded immune exposures were likely present. The donor tested CMV seronegative and was one of the 352 seronegative cohort members. A peripheral blood sample was collected from each donor, and TCR beta sequencing was performed on peripheral blood mononuclear cells. The Qiagen DNeasy Blood Extraction Kit was used to extract genomic DNA from the blood cell samples.

The sample comprised PBMCs. The sequence was collected from a man younger than 45 in good health and CMV-seronegative. The sequence links TRBV6-5 to TRBJ1-5; 9 nucleotides in the junction match TRBD1. The nucleotide sequence is given as TGTGCCAGCAGTTTAAAGACAGGGGGAAATCAGCCCCAGCATTTT. The translation is CASSLKTGGNQPQHF.